This T cell receptor (beta chain) was profiled in a study of technical replicates of blood from several donors. TCRdb keeps only in-frame clones here, not all; method: immunoSEQ multiplex PCR. The sample contains approximately 82,000 clones, 96% of which appear only once. This clone was detected once. V was pared by 5 bases and J by 1 base, with 8 bases of the junction left unmatched. The CDR3 is made up of 15 amino acids. Germline CDR1 reads SGHTA; CDR2 reads FQGTGA. The sequence was obtained from a human donor in good health. The sample was T cells isolated from PBMCs. The gene calls are TRBV7-3 and TRBJ2-7, with TRBD2 matching 7 bases. The CDR3 DNA follows: TGTGCCAGCAGCGTCTTTAGGGAGGGATCCTACGAGCAGTACTTC. As protein: CASSVFREGSYEQYF.